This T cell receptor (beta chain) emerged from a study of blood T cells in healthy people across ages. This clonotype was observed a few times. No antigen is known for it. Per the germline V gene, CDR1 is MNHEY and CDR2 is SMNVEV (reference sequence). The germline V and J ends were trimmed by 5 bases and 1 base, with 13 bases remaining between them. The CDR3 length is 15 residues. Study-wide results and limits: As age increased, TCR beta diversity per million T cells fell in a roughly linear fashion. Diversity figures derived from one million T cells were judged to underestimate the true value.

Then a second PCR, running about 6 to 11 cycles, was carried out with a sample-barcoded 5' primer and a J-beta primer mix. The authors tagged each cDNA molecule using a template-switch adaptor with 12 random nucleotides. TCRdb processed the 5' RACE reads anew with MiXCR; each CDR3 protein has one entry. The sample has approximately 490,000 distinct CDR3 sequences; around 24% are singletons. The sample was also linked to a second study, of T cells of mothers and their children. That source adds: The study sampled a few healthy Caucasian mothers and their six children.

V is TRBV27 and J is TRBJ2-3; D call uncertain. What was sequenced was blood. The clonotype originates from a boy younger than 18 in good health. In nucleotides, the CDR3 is TGTGCCAGCAGTGGCCGATTCGCTGGCACAGATACGCAGTATTTT. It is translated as CASSGRFAGTDTQYF.